This T cell receptor beta chain appears in the sequencing data of a study of OX40 agonist ivuxolimab in advanced cancers. TCRdb's table, derived via immunoSEQ multiplex PCR, lists solely in-frame clones and lacks some. Here the sample spans about 79,000 clones, 75% to 95% being singletons. Trimming shortened V by 2 bases and J by 5 bases, and 6 bases separated the two germline ends. Germline CDR1 is GTSNPN and CDR2 is SVGIG (reference sequence). The CDR3 extends over 11 amino acids. This clone showed up just a few times. The rearrangement links TRBV30 to TRBJ1-2; D is ambiguous. The clonotype was recovered from an adult with an advanced solid tumor such as melanoma, head and neck, liver or kidney cancer. The sequenced sample was CD4+ or CD8+ T cells sorted from blood, obtained in a trial of the OX40 agonist ivuxolimab. The CDR3 DNA is TGTGCCTGGAGTTTGCAGTATGGCTACACCTTC. Translated, it gives CAWSLQYGYTF.